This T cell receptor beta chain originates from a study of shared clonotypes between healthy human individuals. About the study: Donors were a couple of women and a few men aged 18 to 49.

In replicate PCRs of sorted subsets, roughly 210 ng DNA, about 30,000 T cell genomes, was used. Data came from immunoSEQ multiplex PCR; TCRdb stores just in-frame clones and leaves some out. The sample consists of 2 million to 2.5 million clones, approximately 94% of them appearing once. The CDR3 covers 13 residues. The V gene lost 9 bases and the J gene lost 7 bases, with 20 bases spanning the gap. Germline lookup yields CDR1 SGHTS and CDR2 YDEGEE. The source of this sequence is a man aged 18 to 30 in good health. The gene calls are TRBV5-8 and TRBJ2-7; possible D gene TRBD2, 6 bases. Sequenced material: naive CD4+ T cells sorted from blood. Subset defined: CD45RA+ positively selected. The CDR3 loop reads CATATEGTLEQYF. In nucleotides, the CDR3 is TGTGCCACCGCTACGGAGGGGACTTTAGAGCAGTACTTC.